The T cell receptor beta chain described here comes from a study of radiation and T cells in renal cell carcinoma. Some clones are missing from TCRdb's copy, which holds only in-frame ones; the method was immunoSEQ multiplex PCR. Of about 150,000 clones listed, about 87% are singletons. Time point: baseline pretreatment blood. Indicated treatment: 15 Gy SBRT to primary tumor, nephrectomy 4 weeks later. This CDR3 contains 15 residues. In germline, CDR1 is SGDLS, CDR2 YYNGEE. V shed 2 bases and J shed 0 bases, with 9 bases lying between them. The clonotype was recovered from a woman between 65 and 79 years old with renal cell carcinoma. The chain uses TRBV9 and TRBJ2-1; a possible D gene is TRBD2 (5 bases). The sequencing here drew on blood, taken from a patient whose treatment included radiotherapy and nephrectomy. The CDR3 DNA is TGTGCCAGCAGCGTCGGGCGGGCCTCCTACAATGAGCAGTTCTTC. Translation gives CASSVGRASYNEQFF.